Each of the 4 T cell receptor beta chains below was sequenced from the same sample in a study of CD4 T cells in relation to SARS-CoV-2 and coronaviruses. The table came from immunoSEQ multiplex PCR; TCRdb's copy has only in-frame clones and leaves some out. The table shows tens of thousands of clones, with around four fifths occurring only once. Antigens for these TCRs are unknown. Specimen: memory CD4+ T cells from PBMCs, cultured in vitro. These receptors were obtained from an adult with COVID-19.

The CDR3 DNA reads TGTGCCAGCAGTGTGTACGGGGATACGCAGTATTTT. Translated: CASSVYGDTQYF. The rearrangement uses TRBV28 and TRBJ2-3, with unresolved D. Germline CDR1 and CDR2: MDHEN and SYDVKM. The CDR3 is 12 residues long. Trimming left V 5 bases short and J 6 bases short, with 9 bases between.

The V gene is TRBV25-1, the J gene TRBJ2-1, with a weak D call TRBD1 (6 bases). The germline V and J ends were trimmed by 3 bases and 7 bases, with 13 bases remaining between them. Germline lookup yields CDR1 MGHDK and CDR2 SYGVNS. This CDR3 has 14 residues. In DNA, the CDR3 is TGTGCCAGCAGTGAGCCCGGGACATTAAATGAGCAGTTCTTC. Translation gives CASSEPGTLNEQFF.

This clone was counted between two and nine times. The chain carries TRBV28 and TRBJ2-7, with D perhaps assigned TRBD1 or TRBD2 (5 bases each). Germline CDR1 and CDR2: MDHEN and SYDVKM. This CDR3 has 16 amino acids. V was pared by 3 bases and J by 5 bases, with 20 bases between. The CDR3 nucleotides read TGTGCCAGCAGTTTTTCGACGGGGACGGTAGGGCACGAGCAGTACTTC. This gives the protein CASSFSTGTVGHEQYF. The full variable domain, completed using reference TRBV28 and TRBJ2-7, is DVKVTQSSRYLVKRTGEKVFLECVQDMDHENMFWYRQDPGLGLRLIYFSYDVKMKEKGDIPEGYSVSREKKERFSLILESASTNQTSMYLCASSFSTGTVGHEQYFGPGTRLTVT.

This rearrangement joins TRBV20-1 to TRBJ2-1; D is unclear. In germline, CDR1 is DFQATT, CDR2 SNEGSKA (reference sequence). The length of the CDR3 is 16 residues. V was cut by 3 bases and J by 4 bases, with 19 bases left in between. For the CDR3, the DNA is TGCAGTGCTAGTAAGGCGACCCCAGAGACTTACAATGAGCAGTTCTTC. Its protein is CSASKATPETYNEQFF.